The T cell receptor (beta chain) described here comes from a study of cytomegalovirus exposure and HLA in healthy donors. Notes on the study in general: Analyzed later, association rates of TCRs varied across HLA loci, with DRB1 most and HLA-C fewest.

The V and J ends lost 6 bases and 1 base respectively, with 9 bases between them. CDR1 and CDR2 (germline): KGHSH, LQKENI. The CDR3 length is 13 residues. The PCR made use of 60 Vbeta and 13 Jbeta primers. Here immunoSEQ multiplex PCR was the method, and the copy in TCRdb shows in-frame clones only, minus some. The profile shows 75,000 to 90,000 clones, 79% of them singletons. As concerns this clone: What it binds is not known.

The sequencing sample was made of PBMCs. The TCR originated in a woman aged 35 to 49 in good health and CMV-seropositive. V gene TRBV18 combines with J gene TRBJ1-1; tentative D call: TRBD1 (6 bases). The CDR3 coding sequence is TGTGCCAGCTCGCAGGGGAGGAACACTGAAGCTTTCTTT. Translated: CASSQGRNTEAFF.